These T cell receptor beta chains were read from a single sample in a study of T cell responses to AZD1222 COVID-19 vaccine. Using immunoSEQ multiplex PCR, the repertoire was profiled, and TCRdb retains in-frame clones only, with some absent. Here the sample spans about 160,000 clones, around 89% being singletons. Sequences were derived from peripheral blood, sampled 28 days after the second AZD1222 dose. These receptors originate from an adult who received the AZD1222 COVID-19 vaccine. Each CDR3 is given with its conserved first and last residue. Fields, in order: J gene, V gene, clone size, D gene, CDR3 DNA, CDR3 protein. A D gene is named only where the DNA matches it firmly. Clone size, where shown, is once, few, many, or a class for clones that have expanded.

>TRBJ1-3|TRBV7-2|.|TRBD1
TGTGCCAGCAGCTTAGGGTTAGGACAGGGAGTTAGGAACACCATATATTTT
CASSLGLGQGVRNTIYF
>TRBJ1-2|TRBV2|.|.
TGTGCCAGCAGGACCCGTTTCGACGCCTCAGGCTCGTATGGCTACACCTTC
CASRTRFDASGSYGYTF
>TRBJ2-3|TRBV30|.|.
TGTGCCTGGAGTGTAGGACTCACTAGCACAGATACGCAGTATTTT
CAWSVGLTSTDTQYF
>TRBJ2-1|TRBV5-6|.|.
TGTGCCAGCAGCTCCGGGACTGAGCAGTTCTTC
CASSSGTEQFF
>TRBJ2-7|TRBV7-9|.|.
TGTGCCAGCAGCTTTAGTTCGGGATACGAGCAGTACTTC
CASSFSSGYEQYF
>TRBJ1-2|TRBV6-5|.|.
TGTGCCAGCATCAGGCCGGGTCCTATGGGGTACACCTTC
CASIRPGPMGYTF
>TRBJ2-1|TRBV20-1|.|.
TGCAGTGCTAGTAGGGATCGGCGGAGTTACAATGAGCAGTTCTTC
CSASRDRRSYNEQFF
>TRBJ2-7|TRBV7-2|.|.
TGTGCCAGCAGCTTAGGAGTAGGACTACTTCGGGAGCAGTACTTC
CASSLGVGLLREQYF
>TRBJ2-2|TRBV25-1|.|.
TGTGCCAGCAGTGAATCTGGGAGGTACACCGGGGAGCTGTTTTTT
CASSESGRYTGELFF
>TRBJ1-5|TRBV5-6|.|.
TGTGCCAGCAGCAATTTGCGGGGGAAGGGGCCCCAGCATTTT
CASSNLRGKGPQHF
>TRBJ1-5|TRBV20-1|.|.
TGCAGTGCCGGGGAGAGTCAGCCCCAGCATTTT
CSAGESQPQHF
>TRBJ1-3|TRBV7-2|.|.
TGTGCCAGCAGCTTAGGGATTGATCGGACTTACTCTGGAAACACCATATATTTT
CASSLGIDRTYSGNTIYF
>TRBJ1-1|TRBV5-1|.|.
TGCGCCAGCAGCTTCCAAAGCGGCCTGAACACTGAAGCTTTCTTT
CASSFQSGLNTEAFF
>TRBJ1-4|TRBV30|.|TRBD1
TGTGCCTGGAGTGCACGAGGACAGGGACTGTTTTTT
CAWSARGQGLFF
>TRBJ1-5|TRBV3-1/TRBV3-2|.|.
TGTGCCAGCAGCCTGGAAAAGGGACAGCCCCAGCATTTT
CASSLEKGQPQHF
>TRBJ2-3|TRBV12-3/TRBV12-4|few|.
TGTGCCAGCAGTCTCGAGCGCACAGATACGCAGTATTTT
CASSLERTDTQYF
>TRBJ2-3|TRBV30|.|TRBD2
TGTGCCTGGAGTGTCGGGGGGTACACAGATACGCAGTATTTT
CAWSVGGYTDTQYF
>TRBJ1-6|TRBV6-5|.|TRBD1
TGTGCCAGCAGGGCACTGGGACAGGGTGACTCACCCCTCCACTTT
CASRALGQGDSPLHF
>TRBJ1-6|TRBV30|.|.
TGTGCCTGGAGCTCTCGGGCAGGGAGAGGTAATTCACCCCTCCACTTT
CAWSSRAGRGNSPLHF
>TRBJ2-1|TRBV2|few|TRBD2
TGTGCCAGCAGCCTAGCGGGGAGCTCCTACAATGAGCAGTTCTTC
CASSLAGSSYNEQFF
>TRBJ2-1|TRBV7-2|.|TRBD2
TGTGCCAGCAGCTTAGTCAGCGGGGTAGGGTACAATGAGCAGTTCTTC
CASSLVSGVGYNEQFF
>TRBJ2-7|TRBV6-2/TRBV6-3|.|TRBD2
TGTGCCAGCAGTTCCCCAAGCGGGGGGGCCTACGAGCAGTACTTC
CASSSPSGGAYEQYF
>TRBJ1-1|TRBV9|once|.
TGTGCCAGCAGCGGACCAGCGGAGGGCGGGATTGGTACTGAAGCTTTCTTT
CASSGPAEGGIGTEAFF
>TRBJ1-1|TRBV10-1|.|.
TGCGCCAGCAGTGGCGACGGGGTACAAGACACTGAAGCTTTCTTT
CASSGDGVQDTEAFF
>TRBJ1-1|TRBV30|.|.
TGTGCCTGGAGACCTACAGGGAGGGACACTGAAGCTTTCTTT
CAWRPTGRDTEAFF
>TRBJ1-5|TRBV6-6|.|TRBD1
TGTGCCAGCAGTCACGGACAGGGTTTAGGGCAGCCCCAGCATTTT
CASSHGQGLGQPQHF
>TRBJ1-4|TRBV7-9|.|.
TGTGCCAGCAGCTTAGGACAGGATAATGAAAAACTGTTTTTT
CASSLGQDNEKLFF
>TRBJ2-7|TRBV5-4|.|.
TGTGCCAGCAGCTTGGTAGGGAGCTCCTACGAGCAGTACTTC
CASSLVGSSYEQYF
>TRBJ1-5|TRBV30|.|.
TGTGCCTGTACCGGACAGACCAACAATCAGCCCCAGCATTTT
CACTGQTNNQPQHF
>TRBJ1-2|TRBV18|.|.
TGTGCCAGCTCACCGGGCGGGGAAGCGGGAGGATATGGCTACACCTTC
CASSPGGEAGGYGYTF
>TRBJ2-3|TRBV18|.|.
TGTGCCAGCTCACCGGGACACCAAGGGTCAGATACGCAGTATTTT
CASSPGHQGSDTQYF
>TRBJ1-6|TRBV7-2|.|TRBD1
TGTGCCAGCAGCTTATCGACAGGGGGGGTCTCACCCCTCCACTTT
CASSLSTGGVSPLHF
>TRBJ1-1|TRBV3-1/TRBV3-2|.|.
TGTGCCAGCGGGGTGAGGGGGTTGAACACTGAAGCTTTCTTT
CASGVRGLNTEAFF
>TRBJ2-7|TRBV6-5|.|.
TGTGCCAGCGCCTACCGGATCGATTACGAACAGTACTTC
CASAYRIDYEQYF
>TRBJ2-5|TRBV6-1|once|.
TGTGCCAGCAGCCGGGGGCTCCTCCTCCAAGAGACCCAGTACTTC
CASSRGLLLQETQYF
>TRBJ2-3|TRBV9|.|TRBD2
TGTGCCAGCAGCGCGGGGGGGCCGTCAGATACGCAGTATTTT
CASSAGGPSDTQYF
>TRBJ2-7|TRBV11-1|.|TRBD1
TGTGCCAGCAGCTCCGGGACAGGGGGCTACGAGCAGTACTTC
CASSSGTGGYEQYF
>TRBJ2-1|TRBV3-1/TRBV3-2|few|.
TGTGCCAGCAGCCAAGTTTCCCCCAATGAGCAGTTCTTC
CASSQVSPNEQFF
>TRBJ2-2|TRBV7-8|.|.
TGTGCCAGCAGCTCGCCGGCCTTTTCGAACACCGGGGAGCTGTTTTTT
CASSSPAFSNTGELFF
>TRBJ1-6|TRBV19|.|.
TGTGCCAGTAGTATAGATAGAGCGGCCCTCCACTTT
CASSIDRAALHF
>TRBJ2-2|TRBV3-1/TRBV3-2|.|TRBD1
TGTGCCAGCAGCTTAAGACAGGGAAAAAGAACCGGGGAGCTGTTTTTT
CASSLRQGKRTGELFF
>TRBJ2-1|TRBV7-2|.|.
TGTGCCAGCAGCTTAGGAGAAAGACTCCATGAGCAGTTCTTC
CASSLGERLHEQFF
>TRBJ1-2|TRBV28|few|TRBD1
TGTGCCGCAACCTCCGGGACAGGGAGAGGCTACACCTTC
CAATSGTGRGYTF
>TRBJ2-1|TRBV7-8|.|.
TGTGCCAGCAGCTTAGAGCGGACTTCCTACAATGAGCAGTTCTTC
CASSLERTSYNEQFF
>TRBJ2-7|TRBV20-1|.|.
TGCAGTGCTAGTCAAGTGAGGCGTACCTACGAGCAGTACTTC
CSASQVRRTYEQYF
>TRBJ1-5|TRBV10-1|.|.
TGCGCCAGCAGTGAGCGGGACACATCCGCGCGGTGTCAGCCCCAGCATTTT
CASSERDTSARCQPQHF
>TRBJ2-3|TRBV7-2|.|TRBD2
TGTGCCAGCAGCTTAGAGAGCAGGCTAGCGGGGGGCCGGGTAGATACGCAGTATTTT
CASSLESRLAGGRVDTQYF
>TRBJ1-2|TRBV2|.|.
TGTGCCCTCACGGGGCAGAGCAGCTATGGCTACACCTTC
CALTGQSSYGYTF
>TRBJ1-2|TRBV6-2/TRBV6-3|.|.
TGTGCCAGCAGTGGCGACTCAGGGCACTACACCTTC
CASSGDSGHYTF
>TRBJ1-1|TRBV18|.|.
TGTGCCAGCTCACGAGGGTCGTCGTGGGTGAACACTGAAGCTTTCTTT
CASSRGSSWVNTEAFF
>TRBJ1-1|TRBV15|.|.
TGTGCCACCAGCTTTCTGTCGGGAACTGAAGCTTTCTTT
CATSFLSGTEAFF
>TRBJ2-1|TRBV14|.|TRBD2
TGTGCCAGCAGCCGGAGCGGGGGGGGCTACAATGAGCAGTTCTTC
CASSRSGGGYNEQFF
>TRBJ1-2|TRBV11-2|.|.
TGTGCCAGCAGCTTAGGGGTCCCAGGAGGGCCCCGTGCTAACTATGGCTACACCTTC
CASSLGVPGGPRANYGYTF
>TRBJ2-1|TRBV5-1|.|TRBD1
TGCGCCAGCAGCTTGGTGGGACAGGGGATCTCCTACAATGAGCAGTTCTTC
CASSLVGQGISYNEQFF
>TRBJ2-7|TRBV9|.|.
TGTGCCAGCAGCGCCGGTGGTAACTACGAGCAGTACTTC
CASSAGGNYEQYF
>TRBJ2-3|TRBV11-3|.|.
TGTGCCAGCAGCCGGGTCGATGGGAAAGATACGCAGTATTTT
CASSRVDGKDTQYF
>TRBJ1-2|TRBV11-2|.|.
TGTGCCAGCAGCTTAGATTGGCCAGACTATGGCTACACCTTC
CASSLDWPDYGYTF
>TRBJ1-3|TRBV27|.|.
TGTGCCAGCAGTCCTCGCTTGGGTAACACCATATATTTT
CASSPRLGNTIYF
>TRBJ1-2|TRBV5-4|.|.
TGTGCCAGCAGCCCTGGACAAACTAACTATGGCTACACCTTC
CASSPGQTNYGYTF
>TRBJ1-2|TRBV18|.|.
TGTGCCAGCTCTGAAGGGTTTAACTATGGCTACACCTTC
CASSEGFNYGYTF